This entry lists 26 T cell receptor beta chains sequenced from one sample in a study of blood T cell repertoires in COVID-19. Sequencing used immunoSEQ multiplex PCR; TCRdb keeps in-frame clones, though not all of them. Here the sample spans about 360,000 clones, roughly 86% being singletons. Sequencing was carried out using peripheral blood. These receptors came from a human donor with acute or convalescent COVID-19. The donor label of this sample is uncertain.

V and J are TRBV7-9 and TRBJ1-5, with 7 nucleotides matching TRBD1. CDR1 is SEHNR, CDR2 FQNEAQ, per germline (reference sequence). Germline trimming cut 5 bases from V and 9 bases from J; bases unmatched to any gene: 7. This CDR3 is 13 amino acids long. This CDR3 is CASSRQGGGPQHF. Written as DNA, the CDR3 is TGTGCCAGCAGCCGACAGGGAGGTGGGCCCCAGCATTTT.

This clone appeared a single time. V usage is TRBV29-1 and J usage is TRBJ2-3; D not resolved. The CDR3 is made up of 12 amino acids. V was cut by 1 base and J by 8 bases, with 10 bases left in between. Germline V gene data show CDR1 as SQVTM and CDR2 as ANQGSEA. In DNA, the CDR3 is TGCAGCGTTGAAGTTTCGGTACGTACGCAGTATTTT. Translated: CSVEVSVRTQYF.

The chain is built from TRBV13 and TRBJ1-2, with 7 positions matching TRBD1. Germline CDR1 is PRHDT and CDR2 is FYEKMQ (reference sequence). V shed 5 bases and J 7 bases; nucleotides not matched to a gene: 10. This CDR3 has 14 residues. DNA for the CDR3: TGTGCCAGCAGCCCACAGGAGGGGGCCAGTGGCTACACCTTC. As protein: CASSPQEGASGYTF.

This rearrangement joins TRBV6-5 to TRBJ1-1, with TRBD1 matching over 9 bases. Trimming at V came to 4 bases and at J to 3 bases, leaving 6 bases not matched to a gene. Germline CDR1 is MNHEY and CDR2 is SVGAGI. This CDR3 has 15 residues. The CDR3 loop reads CASSSQGAGYTEAFF. In DNA form, the CDR3 reads TGTGCCAGCAGTTCACAGGGGGCAGGGTACACTGAAGCTTTCTTT.

This clone was seen only once. V and J are TRBV6-6 and TRBJ2-3; possible D gene TRBD1, 6 bases. Trimming left V 5 bases short and J 4 bases short, with 16 bases between. Germline loops: CDR1 MNHNY, CDR2 SVGAGI (reference sequence). CDR3 length: 15 amino acids. CDR3 DNA: TGTGCCAGCAGTGACCCGACAGGAGAATCAGATACGCAGTATTTT. Protein sequence: CASSDPTGESDTQYF.

The gene calls are TRBV20-1 and TRBJ1-4; TRBD1 is a possible D gene (6 bases). The CDR3 totals 13 residues. The germline V gene has CDR1 DFQATT and CDR2 SNEGSKA (reference sequence). Trimming removed 3 bases from V and 8 bases from J, with 13 bases in between. Here the CDR3 reads CSASNRVGEKLFF. The CDR3 DNA sequence: TGCAGTGCTAGTAACAGGGTTGGCGAAAAACTGTTTTTT.

The chain is built from TRBV29-1 and TRBJ1-1, with D unresolved. This CDR3 region has 11 residues. With 5 bases removed from V and 8 bases from J, the gap between germline ends came to 12 bases. Germline CDR1 SQVTM, CDR2 ANQGSEA. CDR3 loop: CSVFGVPEAFF. CDR3 coding DNA: TGCAGCGTTTTCGGGGTCCCCGAAGCTTTCTTT.

The chain combines TRBV28 with TRBJ2-7; D possibly corresponds to TRBD2 (6 bases). V lost 8 bases and J lost 6, with 17 bases in between. Germline V gene lookup returns CDR1 MDHEN and CDR2 SYDVKM. The CDR3 extends over 13 amino acids. CDR3 in DNA: TGTGCCAGCGTTGCGGGGTGGTTCGGCGAGCAGTACTTC. Translated: CASVAGWFGEQYF. Using reference TRBV28 and TRBJ2-7 for the parts outside the CDR3, the full variable domain is DVKVTQSSRYLVKRTGEKVFLECVQDMDHENMFWYRQDPGLGLRLIYFSYDVKMKEKGDIPEGYSVSREKKERFSLILESASTNQTSMYLCASVAGWFGEQYFGPGTRLTVT.

V is TRBV3-1 (or the pseudogene TRBV3-2) and J is TRBJ2-2; possibly TRBD2 for D (5 bases). This CDR3 is built from 14 residues. V lost 0 bases and J lost 4, with 6 bases in between. Germline CDR1 reads LGHDT; CDR2 reads YNNKEL (reference sequence). The CDR3 sequence is CASSQDGVTGELFF. For the CDR3, the DNA is TGTGCCAGCAGCCAAGACGGGGTCACCGGGGAGCTGTTTTTT.

The chain employs TRBV6-6 and TRBJ1-2, with 9 bases aligning to TRBD1. With V trimmed by 6 bases and J by 6 bases, 2 bases remained unmatched. The CDR3 runs 12 residues. Germline V gene data show CDR1 as MNHNY and CDR2 as SVGAGI (reference sequence). CDR3 DNA sequence: TGTGCCAGCAGCCACAGGGGGCATGGCTACACCTTC. Amino acids: CASSHRGHGYTF.

The V call is TRBV24-1, the J call TRBJ1-1, with D possibly matching TRBD1 (5 bases). Trimming took 0 bases from V and 6 from J, leaving 16 bases between them. The length of the CDR3 is 16 residues. Germline V gene sequence: CDR1 KGHDR, CDR2 SFDVKD. CDR3 loop: CATSDLQPGGVAEAFF. The DNA of the CDR3 is TGTGCCACCAGTGATTTGCAACCGGGGGGGGTCGCTGAAGCTTTCTTT.

V and J are TRBV5-6 and TRBJ1-3; no definite D call. Trimming removed 0 bases from V and 4 bases from J, with 11 bases in between. The CDR3 is 15 amino acids. CDR1 is SGHDT and CDR2 is YYEEEE in the germline V gene. The CDR3 loop is CASSLGPREGNTIYF. CDR3 DNA sequence: TGTGCCAGCAGCTTGGGACCGCGGGAAGGAAACACCATATATTTT. The full variable domain, its missing parts supplied by reference TRBV5-6 and TRBJ1-3, is DAGVTQSPTHLIKTRGQQVTLRCSPKSGHDTVSWYQQALGQGPQFIFQYYEEEERQRGNFPDRFSGHQFPNYSSELNVNALLLGDSALYLCASSLGPREGNTIYFGEGSWLTVV.

V and J are TRBV5-4 and TRBJ2-5, with 14 bases aligning to TRBD2. J gave up 9 bases and V 4 bases, and 11 bases lay outside the gene matches. The length of the CDR3 is 16 residues. Germline values: CDR1 SGHNT, CDR2 YYREEE (reference sequence). Here the CDR3 reads CASSPGLAGGPAAQYF. The CDR3 bases are TGTGCCAGCAGCCCTGGACTAGCGGGGGGCCCGGCGGCCCAGTACTTC.

This rearrangement joins TRBV9 to TRBJ2-1, with TRBD2 identical over 7 bases. This CDR3 has 15 amino acids. V trimming: 1 base; J trimming: 1 base; junction bases outside the gene matches: 2. The germline gives CDR1 SGDLS, CDR2 YYNGEE. CDR3 sequence: CASSVYGGSYNEQFF. The CDR3 region has the DNA TGTGCCAGCAGCGTATACGGGGGGTCCTACAATGAGCAGTTCTTC.

This clone appeared a single time. The V gene is TRBV6-5, the J gene TRBJ2-1; TRBD1 aligns across 8 bases. From germline, CDR1 is MNHEY and CDR2 SVGAGI. Trimming at V came to 10 bases and at J to 0 bases, leaving 8 bases not matched to a gene. This CDR3 region has 15 residues. The CDR3 bases are TGTGCCACCAAGACAGGGGTCTTCTCCTACAATGAGCAGTTCTTC. It codes for CATKTGVFSYNEQFF.

The chain couples TRBV11-3 to TRBJ2-5, with TRBD1 matching over 9 bases. The V segment lost 2 bases and the J segment 2 bases; nucleotides outside the gene matches: 3. The CDR3 totals 15 residues. From germline, CDR1 is SGHNT and CDR2 YENEEA. The DNA for the CDR3 is TGTGCCAGCAGCTTAACAGGGGGCGATCAAGAGACCCAGTACTTC. Its protein product is CASSLTGGDQETQYF. The variable domain in full, with the rest retrieved from reference TRBV11-3 and TRBJ2-5, is EAGVVQSPRYKIIEKKQPVAFWCNPISGHNTLYWYLQNLGQGPELLIRYENEEAVDDSQLPKDRFSAERLKGVDSTLKIQPAELGDSAVYLCASSLTGGDQETQYFGPGTRLLVL.

The chain combines TRBV27 with TRBJ2-7; the D gene is possibly TRBD1 (6 bases). This CDR3 contains 15 residues. The V end lost 3 bases, the J end lost 4 bases, and 16 bases lay between the germline ends. Germline CDR1 MNHEY, CDR2 SMNVEV (reference sequence). The CDR3 reads CASSLYYRAKYEQYF. The CDR3 DNA reads TGTGCCAGCAGTTTGTACTACAGGGCCAAGTACGAGCAGTACTTC.

This clone was seen a handful of times. The chain uses TRBV16 and TRBJ2-1; possible D gene TRBD2, 6 bases. The ends were cut back, 4 bases at V and 4 bases at J, with 14 bases in the middle. Germline lookup yields CDR1 KGHSY and CDR2 FQNENV. This CDR3 is 15 amino acids long. The CDR3 here is CASSPGDGAYNEQFF. For the CDR3, the DNA is TGTGCCAGCAGCCCGGGGGACGGGGCTTACAATGAGCAGTTCTTC. The full variable domain, rest sourced from reference TRBV16 and TRBJ2-1, is GEEVAQTPKHLVRGEGQKAKLYCAPIKGHSYVFWYQQVLKNEFKFLISFQNENVFDETGMPKERFSAKCLPNSPCSLEIQATKLEDSAVYFCASSPGDGAYNEQFFGPGTRLTVL.

The genes are TRBV4-2 and TRBJ2-1; 11 bases match TRBD2. Looked up from germline, CDR1 is LGHNA and CDR2 is YNFKEQ. This CDR3 comprises 17 residues. V shed 6 bases and J 4 bases; nucleotides not matched to a gene: 11. The CDR3 sequence is CASSRPAGTSGYNEQFF. Written as DNA, the CDR3 is TGTGCCAGCAGTCGACCTGCCGGGACTAGCGGATACAATGAGCAGTTCTTC.

V is TRBV4-1 and J is TRBJ1-5; TRBD1 matches at 10 bases. With 4 bases clipped from V and 2 bases from J, the junction kept 8 bases outside the gene matches. CDR3 size: 17 residues. Germline lookup yields CDR1 MGHRA and CDR2 YSYEKL. The CDR3 nucleotides are TGCGCCAGCAGCCCCGGACAGGGGGGGGTACGCAATCAGCCCCAGCATTTT. Protein sequence: CASSPGQGGVRNQPQHF.

J is TRBJ1-5 and V is TRBV5-1; 7 positions agree with TRBD1. The V segment lost 3 bases and the J segment 2 bases; nucleotides outside the gene matches: 2. The CDR3 is 14 amino acids. The germline CDR1 and CDR2 sequences are SGHRS and YFSETQ. CDR3 in DNA: TGCGCCAGCAGCTACAGGGGTGGCAATCAGCCCCAGCATTTT. Amino acids: CASSYRGGNQPQHF.

Only one count was recorded for this clone. The V gene is TRBV7-6, the J gene TRBJ1-5; tentatively, D is TRBD1 (5 bases). Trimming removed 3 bases at V and 0 bases at J, with 9 bases between. Germline V gives CDR1 SGHVS, CDR2 FNYEAQ. The CDR3 consists of 15 residues. The CDR3 reads CASSLYGGSNQPQHF. CDR3 bases: TGTGCCAGCAGCTTGTACGGGGGTAGCAATCAGCCCCAGCATTTT.

CDR3 amino acids: CASSLDRVVGAFF. The CDR3 nucleotides read TGTGCCAGCAGTTTAGACAGGGTCGTGGGAGCTTTCTTT. This rearrangement joins TRBV28 to TRBJ1-1; TRBD1 aligns across 7 bases. V trimming: 2 bases; J trimming: 10 bases; junction bases outside the gene matches: 7. CDR1 is MDHEN and CDR2 is SYDVKM in the germline V gene. This CDR3 spans 13 amino acids.

This rearrangement joins TRBV2 to TRBJ1-1; D gene unclear. There are 13 residues in the CDR3. The germline CDR1 and CDR2 sequences are SNHLY and FYNNEI. With 2 bases removed from V and 6 bases from J, the gap between germline ends came to 10 bases. The CDR3 region is CASSEPYLAEAFF. DNA of the CDR3: TGTGCCAGCAGTGAACCCTACTTAGCTGAAGCTTTCTTT.

The rearrangement uses TRBV7-8 and TRBJ1-1, with no clear D. V gave up 2 bases and J gave up 1 base, with 11 bases separating them. The germline CDR1 and CDR2 sequences are SGHVS and FQNEAQ. The length of the CDR3 is 15 residues. The CDR3 region is CASSLSPGANTEAFF. The DNA of the CDR3 is TGTGCCAGCAGCTTATCTCCCGGAGCGAACACTGAAGCTTTCTTT. Full variable domain (remainder filled in from reference TRBV7-8 and TRBJ1-1): GAGVSQSPRYKVAKRGQDVALRCDPISGHVSLFWYQQALGQGPEFLTYFQNEAQLDKSGLPSDRFFAERPEGSVSTLKIQRTQQEDSAVYLCASSLSPGANTEAFFGQGTRLTVV.

This clone was recorded a few times. V usage is TRBV7-8 and J usage is TRBJ2-1; 7 bases are a match to TRBD2. J lost 9 bases, V lost 2 bases, and 10 bases had no gene match. This CDR3 is 15 amino acids long. Germline loops: CDR1 SGHVS, CDR2 FQNEAQ. The DNA for the CDR3 is TGTGCCAGCAGCTTAAGGGCGGGAGTCATTATTGAGCAGTTCTTC. This encodes CASSLRAGVIIEQFF. Variable domain in full (rest from reference TRBV7-8 and TRBJ2-1): GAGVSQSPRYKVAKRGQDVALRCDPISGHVSLFWYQQALGQGPEFLTYFQNEAQLDKSGLPSDRFFAERPEGSVSTLKIQRTQQEDSAVYLCASSLRAGVIIEQFFGPGTRLTVL.